Listed here are 24 T cell receptor beta chains from one sample, sequenced in a study of blood T cell repertoires in COVID-19. Sequencing was performed with immunoSEQ multiplex PCR; in TCRdb, only in-frame clones are kept and a portion is missing. The sample has roughly 260,000 clones; more than 70% are singletons. The sequencing sample was made of peripheral blood. The receptors originated from a woman under 40 with COVID-19, enrolled during active disease.

The V and J genes are TRBV7-8 and TRBJ2-1; the match to TRBD1 covers 8 bases. CDR1 is SGHVS, CDR2 FQNEAQ, per germline. V was pared by 2 bases and J by 12 bases, with 6 bases of the junction left unmatched. This CDR3 region has 13 residues. CDR3 DNA sequence: TGTGCCAGCAGCTTACGGGGACAGGTTGGGCAGTTCTTC. Its translation is CASSLRGQVGQFF.

Only a few counts were recorded for this clone. The chain joins TRBV10-3 to TRBJ2-7; 10 nucleotides align to TRBD1. This CDR3 spans 16 amino acids. Germline CDR1 ENHRY, CDR2 SYGVKD. With V trimmed by 5 bases and J by 3 bases, 10 bases remained unmatched. Here the CDR3 DNA reads TGTGCCATCAGTCCCTCCCGGACAGGGGGTGACTACGAGCAGTACTTC. It encodes CAISPSRTGGDYEQYF.

The rearrangement links TRBV6-5 to TRBJ1-6; D possibly corresponds to TRBD1 (5 bases). The CDR3 spans 14 residues. Germline CDR1 reads MNHEY; CDR2 reads SVGAGI. Trimming took off 7 bases at V and 4 bases at J, with 11 bases between the two ends. The CDR3 bases are TGTGCCAGCACTCGGGCAGGGTATAATTCACCCCTCCACTTT. It is translated as CASTRAGYNSPLHF.

The chain is built from TRBV4-1 and TRBJ1-1; no clear D gene. V lost 1 base and J lost 5, with 11 bases in between. The V gene's germline CDR1 is MGHRA and CDR2 YSYEKL. CDR3 length: 14 amino acids. DNA for the CDR3: TGCGCCAGCAGCCAAGTGGGGAGGCGGACTGAAGCTTTCTTT. As protein: CASSQVGRRTEAFF.

The DNA of the CDR3 is TGTGCCAGCAGCTTAGTTGGGGGGTCTAATGAAAAACTGTTTTTT. Translating it yields CASSLVGGSNEKLFF. The chain links TRBV7-2 to TRBJ1-4, with TRBD1 as a possible D gene (5 bases). The CDR3 extends over 15 amino acids. Germline V gene sequence: CDR1 SGHTA, CDR2 FQGNSA. Trimming pared 1 base from V and 3 bases from J, leaving 9 bases between.

The gene calls are TRBV28 and TRBJ1-4, with a weak D call TRBD1 (6 bases). The CDR3 totals 15 residues. Germline V gene data show CDR1 as MDHEN and CDR2 as SYDVKM. V lost 4 bases and J lost 10, with 19 bases in between. CDR3 sequence: CASSSQQGFGAKLFF. The DNA for the CDR3 is TGTGCCAGCAGTTCACAACAGGGCTTCGGGGCAAAACTGTTTTTT. Full variable domain (remainder filled in from reference TRBV28 and TRBJ1-4): DVKVTQSSRYLVKRTGEKVFLECVQDMDHENMFWYRQDPGLGLRLIYFSYDVKMKEKGDIPEGYSVSREKKERFSLILESASTNQTSMYLCASSSQQGFGAKLFFGSGTQLSVL.

This rearrangement joins TRBV18 to TRBJ1-1, with 7 bases identical to TRBD1. After removal of 6 bases from V and 2 bases from J, the junction contained 3 bases not matched to a gene. This CDR3 contains 13 residues. Germline V gene sequence: CDR1 KGHSH, CDR2 LQKENI. CDR3 protein: CASSGQPNTEAFF. The CDR3 DNA is TGTGCCAGCTCGGGACAGCCTAACACTGAAGCTTTCTTT.

V is TRBV4-1 and J is TRBJ1-6; 8 bases agree with TRBD1. The CDR3 is made up of 14 amino acids. The ends lost 1 base at V and 15 bases at J; junction bases unmatched: 8. The germline CDR1 and CDR2 sequences are MGHRA and YSYEKL. CDR3 amino acids: CASSQGPGGIDLHF. CDR3 nucleotide sequence: TGCGCCAGCAGCCAAGGTCCAGGGGGCATCGACCTCCACTTT.

This clone was recorded once. The chain combines TRBV2 with TRBJ2-1; the match to TRBD1 covers 9 bases. The CDR3 extends over 17 amino acids. V shed 3 bases and J 7 bases; nucleotides not matched to a gene: 13. Germline V CDR1 and CDR2: SNHLY, FYNNEI. The CDR3 here is CASSDPGDREVINEQFF. CDR3 DNA: TGTGCCAGCAGTGATCCGGGGGACAGGGAGGTAATAAATGAGCAGTTCTTC.

The chain carries TRBV19 and TRBJ1-5; D is perhaps TRBD1 (6 bases). In germline, CDR1 is LNHDA, CDR2 SQIVND (reference sequence). The CDR3 is 13 residues long. V was clipped by 3 bases and J by 7 bases, with 10 bases between them. This CDR3 reads CASSMSRGQPQHF. The CDR3 nucleotides read TGTGCCAGTAGTATGAGCAGGGGACAGCCCCAGCATTTT.

CDR3 nucleotides: TGTGCCAGCAGTTTGGGGCAGGGGATTAGGAATGAGCAGTTCTTC. Its protein is CASSLGQGIRNEQFF. This chain uses TRBV27 with TRBJ2-1, with a tentative D call TRBD1 (6 bases). The length of the CDR3 is 15 residues. The germline V gene encodes CDR1 MNHEY and CDR2 SMNVEV (reference sequence). V lost 3 bases, J lost 7 bases, and 16 bases lay in between.

CDR3 sequence reads: CASSQNRGETQYF. CDR3 nucleotide sequence: TGTGCCAGCAGCCAGAACAGGGGGGAGACCCAGTACTTC. The chain is built from TRBV13 and TRBJ2-5, with 8 bases that match TRBD1. CDR1 and CDR2 (germline): PRHDT, FYEKMQ (reference sequence). V shed 5 bases, J shed 5 bases, and the junction held 4 bases outside the gene matches. The CDR3 consists of 13 residues.

This clone was observed a handful of times. This chain's CDR3 is CASSPAGGGLNEKLFF. Written as DNA, the CDR3 is TGTGCCAGCAGCCCAGCGGGAGGGGGGCTTAATGAAAAACTGTTTTTT. This chain connects TRBV9 to TRBJ1-4; TRBD1 is a possible D gene (6 bases). The germline V and J ends were trimmed by 4 bases and 4 bases, with 17 bases remaining between them. Germline CDR1 is SGDLS and CDR2 is YYNGEE. The CDR3 totals 16 residues. Using reference TRBV9 and TRBJ1-4 for the parts outside the CDR3, the full variable domain is DSGVTQTPKHLITATGQRVTLRCSPRSGDLSVYWYQQSLDQGLQFLIQYYNGEERAKGNILERFSAQQFPDLHSELNLSSLELGDSALYFCASSPAGGGLNEKLFFGSGTQLSVL.

This sequence joins TRBV28 and TRBJ2-7, with a weak D call TRBD2 (5 bases). The CDR3 covers 17 residues. V gave up 5 bases and J gave up 0 bases, with 20 bases separating them. Germline V gives CDR1 MDHEN, CDR2 SYDVKM. Here the CDR3 reads CASSARGEFGYSYEQYF. The CDR3 DNA follows: TGTGCCAGCAGTGCCCGTGGGGAGTTCGGGTACTCCTACGAGCAGTACTTC.

The J gene is TRBJ1-1, the V gene TRBV29-1; 8 nucleotides match TRBD1. J was trimmed by 3 bases and V by 5 bases; bases with no gene match: 8. The germline V gene encodes CDR1 SQVTM and CDR2 ANQGSEA. The CDR3 has 14 amino acids. As DNA, the CDR3 is TGCAGCGTTAAGGACAGGGTGTTCGACACTGAAGCTTTCTTT. Amino acids: CSVKDRVFDTEAFF.

The chain joins TRBV7-2 to TRBJ2-1, with D uncertain. The ends were cut back, 4 bases at V and 2 bases at J, with 15 bases in the middle. Per germline, CDR1 SGHTA and CDR2 FQGNSA. The CDR3 extends over 16 amino acids. The CDR3 region has the DNA TGTGCCAGCAGCTCCCTCCGAAGACTTACCTACAATGAGCAGTTCTTC. Protein sequence: CASSSLRRLTYNEQFF.

The V call is TRBV2, the J call TRBJ1-3; 8 bases align to TRBD1. Germline V gene sequence: CDR1 SNHLY, CDR2 FYNNEI. V gave up 6 bases and J gave up 2 bases; unmatched junction bases: 0. This CDR3 has 13 amino acids. Here the CDR3 DNA reads TGTGCCAGCAGACAGGGGGCTGGAAACACCATATATTTT. It specifies CASRQGAGNTIYF.

This chain joins TRBV29-1 and TRBJ2-3, with a weak D call TRBD2 (6 bases). CDR3 size: 16 residues. Trimming stripped 0 bases from V and 1 base from J, with 14 bases between. Germline V gene lookup returns CDR1 SQVTM and CDR2 ANQGSEA. The DNA for the CDR3 is TGCAGCGTTGAAGATCTTTCGGGGGTACGCACAGATACGCAGTATTTT. It yields the protein CSVEDLSGVRTDTQYF.

V usage is TRBV11-3 and J usage is TRBJ1-3; 7 nucleotides match TRBD1. Germline-derived CDR1 and CDR2 are SGHNT and YENEEA. This CDR3 is 16 amino acids long. V gave up 2 bases and J gave up 4 bases; unmatched junction bases: 8. CDR3 sequence reads: CASSLPSTGFGNTIYF. As DNA, the CDR3 is TGTGCCAGCAGCTTACCCTCGACAGGGTTCGGAAACACCATATATTTT.

The chain is built from TRBV25-1 and TRBJ1-3; TRBD1 is a possible D gene (5 bases). Germline V gene data show CDR1 as MGHDK and CDR2 as SYGVNS. V was clipped by 6 bases and J by 0 bases, with 9 bases between them. There are 14 residues in the CDR3. This chain's CDR3 is CASSPTDSGNTIYF. As DNA, the CDR3 is TGTGCCAGCAGCCCGACAGACTCTGGAAACACCATATATTTT.

The chain uses TRBV2 and TRBJ1-1, with 8 nucleotides matching TRBD1. The J segment lost 6 bases and the V segment lost 7 bases, leaving 4 bases of the junction unmatched. CDR1 is SNHLY, CDR2 FYNNEI, per germline. The CDR3 covers 12 residues. The CDR3 here is CASMGRGPEAFF. The CDR3 DNA follows: TGTGCCAGCATGGGCAGGGGGCCTGAAGCTTTCTTT.

The chain uses TRBV2 and TRBJ1-4, with no clear D. This CDR3 contains 15 residues. Looked up from germline, CDR1 is SNHLY and CDR2 is FYNNEI. Between the trimmed V and J ends, which lost 5 bases and 7 bases, there was a span of 17 bases. The CDR3 bases are TGTGCCAGCAGTCCCGCCCTCAACCACGGTGAAAAACTGTTTTTT. Encoded protein: CASSPALNHGEKLFF.

This clone was detected only once. The chain is built from TRBV6-5 and TRBJ1-2; 7 positions match TRBD1. Germline assignment: CDR1 MNHEY and CDR2 SVGAGI. Trimming cost V 7 bases and J 2 bases; bases outside gene matches: 7. This CDR3 contains 14 residues. CDR3 residues: CASIRTGLNYGYTF. The DNA of the CDR3 is TGTGCCAGCATCCGGACAGGTCTAAACTATGGCTACACCTTC.

V is TRBV4-1 and J is TRBJ2-1, with D tentatively TRBD2 (6 bases). Trimming left V 2 bases short and J 2 bases short, with 13 bases between. This CDR3 has 16 amino acids. The germline gives CDR1 MGHRA, CDR2 YSYEKL. In nucleotides, the CDR3 is TGCGCCAGCAGCCAACCAACGGGAGATCCCTACAATGAGCAGTTCTTC. Translating gives CASSQPTGDPYNEQFF.